This is a list of T cell receptor beta chains from one sample in a study of blood T cell repertoires in COVID-19. TCRdb's table, derived via immunoSEQ multiplex PCR, lists solely in-frame clones and lacks some. Of approximately 80,000 clones in the sample, approximately 80% were seen once. Specimen: peripheral blood. The receptor source for this set is a man older than 75 with acute or convalescent COVID-19. The conserved cysteine and the conserved F or W are not part of the CDR3 here.

j_call: TRBJ2-5
v_call: TRBV6-5
cdr3_aa: ASTKGRTETQY

j_call: TRBJ2-5
v_call: TRBV28
cdr3_aa: ASSERGGQETQY

j_call: TRBJ2-3
v_call: TRBV18
cdr3_aa: ASSGQGGTDTQY

j_call: TRBJ2-7
v_call: TRBV19
cdr3_aa: ASSIRQGAEQY

j_call: TRBJ1-6
v_call: TRBV18
cdr3_aa: ASSLSTGANSPLH

j_call: TRBJ2-7
v_call: TRBV24-1
cdr3_aa: ATSDSRQGAYEQY

j_call: TRBJ1-5
v_call: TRBV6-4
cdr3_aa: ASSAELNQPQH

j_call: TRBJ1-1
v_call: TRBV27
cdr3_aa: ASSLYGEDEAF

j_call: TRBJ2-7
v_call: TRBV7-9
cdr3_aa: ASSLNAGRGQGGYEQY

j_call: TRBJ2-3
v_call: TRBV19
cdr3_aa: ASTGLAGGPEDTQY

j_call: TRBJ1-2
v_call: TRBV5-1
cdr3_aa: ASSLGTGGNYGYT

j_call: TRBJ2-5
v_call: TRBV4-2
cdr3_aa: ASSRDRGKETQY